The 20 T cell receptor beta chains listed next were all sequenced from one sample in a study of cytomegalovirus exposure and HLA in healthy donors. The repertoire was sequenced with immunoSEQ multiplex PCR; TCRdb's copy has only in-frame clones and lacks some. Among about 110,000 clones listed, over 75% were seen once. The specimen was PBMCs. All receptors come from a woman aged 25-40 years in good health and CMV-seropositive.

Here the CDR3 reads CSAPTSYGYTF. CDR3 nucleotides: TGCAGTGCCCCGACAAGCTATGGCTACACCTTC. This chain uses TRBV20-1 with TRBJ1-2; D is unresolved. The V and J ends lost 6 bases and 4 bases respectively, with 9 bases between them. The CDR3 runs to 11 residues. Germline V CDR1 and CDR2: DFQATT, SNEGSKA (reference sequence).

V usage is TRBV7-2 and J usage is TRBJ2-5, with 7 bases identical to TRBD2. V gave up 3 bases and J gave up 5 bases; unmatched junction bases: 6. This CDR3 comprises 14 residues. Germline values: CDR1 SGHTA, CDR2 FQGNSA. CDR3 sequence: CASSLGSGFETQYF. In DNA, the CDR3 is TGTGCCAGCAGCTTGGGTAGCGGGTTCGAGACCCAGTACTTC.

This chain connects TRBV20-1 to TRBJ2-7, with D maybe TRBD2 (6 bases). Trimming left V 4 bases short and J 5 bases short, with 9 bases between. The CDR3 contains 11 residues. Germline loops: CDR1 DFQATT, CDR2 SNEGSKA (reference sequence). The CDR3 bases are TGCAGTGCTATCTCGGGGGACGAGCAGTACTTC. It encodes CSAISGDEQYF.

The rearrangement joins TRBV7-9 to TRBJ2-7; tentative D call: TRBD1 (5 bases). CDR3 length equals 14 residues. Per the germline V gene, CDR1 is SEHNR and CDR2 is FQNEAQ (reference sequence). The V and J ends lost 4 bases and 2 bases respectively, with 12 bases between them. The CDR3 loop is CASSSSRVPYEQYF. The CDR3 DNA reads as TGTGCCAGCAGCTCAAGCAGGGTTCCCTACGAGCAGTACTTC.

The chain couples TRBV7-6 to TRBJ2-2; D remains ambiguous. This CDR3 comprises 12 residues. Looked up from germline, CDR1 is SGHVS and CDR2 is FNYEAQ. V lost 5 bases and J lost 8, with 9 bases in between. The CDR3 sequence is CASSPVPGELFF. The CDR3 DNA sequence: TGTGCCAGCAGCCCAGTACCTGGGGAGCTGTTTTTT.

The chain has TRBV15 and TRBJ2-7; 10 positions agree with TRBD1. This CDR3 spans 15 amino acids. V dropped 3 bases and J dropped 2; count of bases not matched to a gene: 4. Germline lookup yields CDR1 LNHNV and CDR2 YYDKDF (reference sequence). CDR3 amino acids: CATSSSGTGAYEQYF. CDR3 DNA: TGTGCCACCAGCAGCTCCGGGACAGGGGCCTACGAGCAGTACTTC.

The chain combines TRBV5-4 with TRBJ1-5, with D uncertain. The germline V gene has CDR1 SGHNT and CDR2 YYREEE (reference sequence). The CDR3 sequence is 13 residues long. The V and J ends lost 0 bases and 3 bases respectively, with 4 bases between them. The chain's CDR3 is CASSLDLNQPQHF. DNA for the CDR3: TGTGCCAGCAGCTTGGATCTCAATCAGCCCCAGCATTTT.

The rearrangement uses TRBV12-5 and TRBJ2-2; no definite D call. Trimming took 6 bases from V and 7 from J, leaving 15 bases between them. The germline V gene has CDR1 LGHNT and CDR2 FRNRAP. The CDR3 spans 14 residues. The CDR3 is CASGPTSMGGELFF. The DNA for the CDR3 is TGTGCTAGTGGGCCGACTTCCATGGGCGGGGAGCTGTTTTTT.

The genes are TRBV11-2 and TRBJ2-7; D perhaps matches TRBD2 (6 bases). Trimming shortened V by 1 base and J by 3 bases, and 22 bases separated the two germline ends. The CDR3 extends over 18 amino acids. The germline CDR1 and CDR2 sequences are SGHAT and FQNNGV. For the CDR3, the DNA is TGTGCCAGCAGCTTAGGGGCCCCTAGTCTAGCGCTAATCTACGAGCAGTACTTC. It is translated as CASSLGAPSLALIYEQYF.

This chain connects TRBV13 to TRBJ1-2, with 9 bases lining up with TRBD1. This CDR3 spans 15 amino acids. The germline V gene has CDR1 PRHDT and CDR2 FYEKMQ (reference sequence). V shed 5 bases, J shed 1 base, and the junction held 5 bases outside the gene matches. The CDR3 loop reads CASSPGQGDNYGYTF. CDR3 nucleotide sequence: TGTGCCAGCAGCCCGGGACAGGGCGATAACTATGGCTACACCTTC. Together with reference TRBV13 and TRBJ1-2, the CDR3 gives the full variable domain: AAGVIQSPRHLIKEKRETATLKCYPIPRHDTVYWYQQGPGQDPQFLISFYEKMQSDKGSIPDRFSAQQFSDYHSELNMSSLELGDSALYFCASSPGQGDNYGYTFGSGTRLTVV.

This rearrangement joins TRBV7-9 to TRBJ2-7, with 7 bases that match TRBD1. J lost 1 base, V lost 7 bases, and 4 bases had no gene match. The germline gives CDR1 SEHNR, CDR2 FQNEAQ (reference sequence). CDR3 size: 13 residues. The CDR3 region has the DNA TGTGCCAGCAAAGGGACAGAGTCCTACGAGCAGTACTTC. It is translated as CASKGTESYEQYF.

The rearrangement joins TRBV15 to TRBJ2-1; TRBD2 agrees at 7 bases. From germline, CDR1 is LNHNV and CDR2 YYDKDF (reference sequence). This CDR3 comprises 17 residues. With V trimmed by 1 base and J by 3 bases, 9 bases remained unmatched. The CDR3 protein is CATSRALGSGVYNEQFF. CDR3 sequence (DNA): TGTGCCACCAGCAGAGCCCTCGGGAGCGGGGTCTACAATGAGCAGTTCTTC.

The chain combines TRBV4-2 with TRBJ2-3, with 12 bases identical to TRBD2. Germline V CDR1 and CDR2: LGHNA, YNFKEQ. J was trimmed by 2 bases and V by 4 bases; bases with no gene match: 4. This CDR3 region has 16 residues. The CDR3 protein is CASSPSSGGATDTQYF. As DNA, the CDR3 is TGTGCCAGCAGCCCGTCTAGCGGGGGGGCCACAGATACGCAGTATTTT.

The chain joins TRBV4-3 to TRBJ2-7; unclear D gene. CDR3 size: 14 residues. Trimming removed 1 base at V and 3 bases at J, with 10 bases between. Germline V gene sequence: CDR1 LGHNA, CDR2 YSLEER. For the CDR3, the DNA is TGCGCCAGCAGCCAAGGATCGACGGGCTACGAGCAGTACTTC. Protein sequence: CASSQGSTGYEQYF.

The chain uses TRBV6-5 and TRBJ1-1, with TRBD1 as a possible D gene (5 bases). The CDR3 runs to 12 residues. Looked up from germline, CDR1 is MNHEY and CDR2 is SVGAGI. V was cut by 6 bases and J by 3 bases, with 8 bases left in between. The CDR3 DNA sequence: TGTGCCAGCAGGACGGGGGACACTGAAGCTTTCTTT. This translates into CASRTGDTEAFF.

The CDR3: CASKSRRAENTEAFF. The CDR3 DNA is TGTGCCAGCAAAAGTAGGAGGGCGGAGAACACTGAAGCTTTCTTT. The chain has TRBV2 and TRBJ1-1; no clear D gene. Germline V lookup: CDR1 SNHLY, CDR2 FYNNEI. Trimming removed 7 bases from V and 1 base from J, with 16 bases in between. This CDR3 has 15 residues.

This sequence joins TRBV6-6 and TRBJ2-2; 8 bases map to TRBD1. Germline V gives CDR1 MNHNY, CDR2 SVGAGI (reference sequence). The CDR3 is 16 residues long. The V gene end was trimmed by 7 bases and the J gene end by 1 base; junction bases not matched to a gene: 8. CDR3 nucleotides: TGTGCCAGCACTTTCGGACAGGGAATGAACACCGGGGAGCTGTTTTTT. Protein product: CASTFGQGMNTGELFF.

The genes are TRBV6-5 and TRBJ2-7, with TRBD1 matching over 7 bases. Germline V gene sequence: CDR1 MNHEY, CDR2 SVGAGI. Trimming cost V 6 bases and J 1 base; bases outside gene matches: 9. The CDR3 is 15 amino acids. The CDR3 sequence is CASRWKGGSSYEQYF. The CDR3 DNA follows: TGTGCCAGCAGGTGGAAAGGGGGCTCGTCCTACGAGCAGTACTTC.

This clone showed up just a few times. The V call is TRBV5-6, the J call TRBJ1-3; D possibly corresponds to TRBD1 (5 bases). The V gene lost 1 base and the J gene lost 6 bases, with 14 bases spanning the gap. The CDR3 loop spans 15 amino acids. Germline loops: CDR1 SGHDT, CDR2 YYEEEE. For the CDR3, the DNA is TGTGCCAGCAGCTTGAGGGGTACTCGAGTAAACACCATATATTTT. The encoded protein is CASSLRGTRVNTIYF.

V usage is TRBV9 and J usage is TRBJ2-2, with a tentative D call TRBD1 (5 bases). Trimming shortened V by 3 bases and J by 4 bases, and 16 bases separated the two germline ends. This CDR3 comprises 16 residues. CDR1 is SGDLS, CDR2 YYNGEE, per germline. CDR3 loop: CASSARTGPITGELFF. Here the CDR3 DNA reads TGTGCCAGCAGCGCCCGCACAGGCCCCATCACCGGGGAGCTGTTTTTT.